The source of this TCR beta chain is a study of OX40 agonist ivuxolimab in advanced cancers. The V gene lost 3 bases and the J gene lost 4 bases, with 13 bases spanning the gap. The V gene's germline CDR1 is MDHEN and CDR2 SYDVKM. This CDR3 spans 14 amino acids. Here immunoSEQ multiplex PCR was the method, and the copy in TCRdb shows in-frame clones only, minus some. Of about 62,000 clones listed, 75% to 85% are singletons. The material was CD4+ or CD8+ T cells sorted from blood, obtained in a trial of the OX40 agonist ivuxolimab. The chain combines TRBV28 with TRBJ2-7, with a tentative D call TRBD2 (5 bases). The clonotype originates from an adult with an advanced solid tumor such as melanoma, head and neck, liver or kidney cancer. CDR3 sequence reads: CASSFRRTVYEQYF. CDR3 nucleotides: TGTGCCAGCAGTTTCCGCCGGACTGTATACGAGCAGTACTTC.